What follows is one T cell receptor beta chain and its context. Its specificity is not known. One entry per CDR3 protein results from TCRdb running MiXCR on the 5' RACE reads. The sample holds hundreds of thousands of distinct CDR3 sequences; under 30% are singletons and the top ten take 6% to 7%. This specimen belongs to a study of identical twins' blood T cells. Across the study: Twelve libraries, six alpha and six beta, gave 45 million to 50 million reads.

The CDR3 totals 13 residues. CDR1 and CDR2 from the germline V gene are ENHRY and SYGVKD. With V trimmed by 3 bases and J by 10 bases, 6 bases remained unmatched. Study observations and caveats: V gene usage reportedly matched far better within twin pairs than unrelated donors. Environmental influences on twin similarity could not be excluded.

This clonotype was sampled from a woman aged 18 to 55 in good health. Sequenced material: PBMCs. The V gene is TRBV10-3, the J gene TRBJ2-1, with 7 positions matching TRBD2. CDR3 sequence: CAISDLERGEQFF. Written as DNA, the CDR3 is TGTGCCATCAGTGACCTAGAGCGGGGAGAGCAGTTCTTC.